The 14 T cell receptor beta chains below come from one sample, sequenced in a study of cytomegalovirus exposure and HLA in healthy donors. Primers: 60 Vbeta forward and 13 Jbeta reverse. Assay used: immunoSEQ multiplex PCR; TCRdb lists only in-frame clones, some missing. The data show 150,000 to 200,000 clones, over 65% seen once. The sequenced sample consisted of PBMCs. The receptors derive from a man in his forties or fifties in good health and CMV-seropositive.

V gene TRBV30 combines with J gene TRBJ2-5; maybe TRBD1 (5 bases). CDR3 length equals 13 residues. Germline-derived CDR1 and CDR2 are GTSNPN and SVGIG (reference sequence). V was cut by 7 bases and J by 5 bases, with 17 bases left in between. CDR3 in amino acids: CALRRGVLETQYF. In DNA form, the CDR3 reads TGTGCCTTAAGAAGGGGTGTGCTGGAGACCCAGTACTTC.

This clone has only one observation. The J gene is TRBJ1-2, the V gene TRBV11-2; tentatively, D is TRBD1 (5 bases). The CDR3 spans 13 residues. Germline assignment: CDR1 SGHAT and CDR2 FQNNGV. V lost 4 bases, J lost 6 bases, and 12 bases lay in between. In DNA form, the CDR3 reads TGTGCCAGCAGCTCGCAGGGCCCGCATGGCTACACCTTC. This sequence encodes CASSSQGPHGYTF.

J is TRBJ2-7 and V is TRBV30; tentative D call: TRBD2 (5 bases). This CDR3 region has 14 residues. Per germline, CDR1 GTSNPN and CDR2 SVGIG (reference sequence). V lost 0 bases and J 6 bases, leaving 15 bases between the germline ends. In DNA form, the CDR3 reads TGTGCCTGGAGTGTACTGCCAGGTGCGGGCGAGCAGTACTTC. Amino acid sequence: CAWSVLPGAGEQYF.

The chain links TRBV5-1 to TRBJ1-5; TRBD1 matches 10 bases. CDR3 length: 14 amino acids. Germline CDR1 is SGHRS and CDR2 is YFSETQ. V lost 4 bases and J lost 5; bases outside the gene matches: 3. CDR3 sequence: CASSPGTGDQPQHF. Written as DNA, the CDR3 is TGCGCCAGCAGCCCAGGGACAGGGGATCAGCCCCAGCATTTT.

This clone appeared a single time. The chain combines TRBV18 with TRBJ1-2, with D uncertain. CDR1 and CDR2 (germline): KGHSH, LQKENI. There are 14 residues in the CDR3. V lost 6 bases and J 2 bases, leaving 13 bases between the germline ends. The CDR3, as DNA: TGTGCCAGCTCCCCGGGGAGAGGGAACTATGGCTACACCTTC. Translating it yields CASSPGRGNYGYTF.

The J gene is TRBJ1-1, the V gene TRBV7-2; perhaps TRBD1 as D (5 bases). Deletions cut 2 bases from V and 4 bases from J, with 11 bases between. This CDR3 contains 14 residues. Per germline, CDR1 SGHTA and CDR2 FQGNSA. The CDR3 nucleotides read TGTGCCAGCAGCTTAAAACCGGGGGGCACTGAAGCTTTCTTT. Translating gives CASSLKPGGTEAFF.

This chain's CDR3 is CASGPGTWHQPQHF. The CDR3 DNA follows: TGTGCTAGTGGCCCCGGGACATGGCATCAGCCCCAGCATTTT. The chain links TRBV12-5 to TRBJ1-5; D perhaps matches TRBD1 (6 bases). This CDR3 region has 14 residues. Germline V gene lookup returns CDR1 LGHNT and CDR2 FRNRAP. V lost 6 bases to trimming and J lost 5 bases, with 14 bases between them.

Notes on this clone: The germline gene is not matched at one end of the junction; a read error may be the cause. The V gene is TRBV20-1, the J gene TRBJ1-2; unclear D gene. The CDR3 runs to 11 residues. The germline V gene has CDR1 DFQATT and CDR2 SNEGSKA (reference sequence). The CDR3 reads CSARDQIARHF. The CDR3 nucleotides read TGCAGTGCTAGAGATCAAATTGCCAGACACTTC.

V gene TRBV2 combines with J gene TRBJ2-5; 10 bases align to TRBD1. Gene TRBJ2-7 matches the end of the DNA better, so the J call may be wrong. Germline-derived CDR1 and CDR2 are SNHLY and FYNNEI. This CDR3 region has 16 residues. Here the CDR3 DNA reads TGTGCCAGCCCCAAGGGGGGGGACAGGGGTTCCTACGAGCAGTACTTC. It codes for CASPKGGDRGSYEQYF.

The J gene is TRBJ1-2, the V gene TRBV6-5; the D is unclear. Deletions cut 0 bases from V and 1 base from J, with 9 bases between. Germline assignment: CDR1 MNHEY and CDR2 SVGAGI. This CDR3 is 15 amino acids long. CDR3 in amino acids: CASSYSWGVNYGYTF. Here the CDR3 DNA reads TGTGCCAGCAGTTACTCCTGGGGAGTTAACTATGGCTACACCTTC.

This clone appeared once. CDR3 residues: CASSAAGYDSGNTIYF. CDR3 DNA sequence: TGTGCCAGCAGCGCCGCAGGTTACGACTCTGGAAACACCATATATTTT. The chain has TRBV7-8 and TRBJ1-3, with D unclear. CDR1 SGHVS and CDR2 FQNEAQ come from the germline V gene. The CDR3 is 16 residues long. V lost 5 bases, J lost 0 bases, and 14 bases lay in between.

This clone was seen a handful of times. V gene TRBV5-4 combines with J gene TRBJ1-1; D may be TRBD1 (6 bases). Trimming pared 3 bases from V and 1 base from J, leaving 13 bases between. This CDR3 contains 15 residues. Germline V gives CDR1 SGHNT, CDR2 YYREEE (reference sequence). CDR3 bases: TGTGCCAGCAGCTCCCCGGGGGGCGAGAACACTGAAGCTTTCTTT. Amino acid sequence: CASSSPGGENTEAFF. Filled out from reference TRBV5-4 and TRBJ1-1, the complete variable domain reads ETGVTQSPTHLIKTRGQQVTLRCSSQSGHNTVSWYQQALGQGPQFIFQYYREEENGRGNFPPRFSGLQFPNYSSELNVNALELDDSALYLCASSSPGGENTEAFFGQGTRLTVV.

The CDR3 protein is CASSYHTENTEAFF. Here the CDR3 DNA reads TGTGCCAGCAGTTACCATACAGAGAACACTGAAGCTTTCTTT. The rearrangement links TRBV6-6 to TRBJ1-1; no definite D call. Trimming left V 2 bases short and J 1 base short, with 8 bases between. CDR3 size: 14 residues. Germline V lookup: CDR1 MNHNY, CDR2 SVGAGI (reference sequence).

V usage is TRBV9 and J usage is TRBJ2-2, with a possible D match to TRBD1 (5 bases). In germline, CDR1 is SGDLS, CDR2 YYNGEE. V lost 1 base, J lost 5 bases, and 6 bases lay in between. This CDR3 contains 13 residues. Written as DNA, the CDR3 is TGTGCCAGCAGCGTATCAGGGACCGGGGAGCTGTTTTTT. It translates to CASSVSGTGELFF.